The clone carrying this T cell receptor beta chain turned up a few times. Its antigen is not identified. The ends were cut back, 5 bases at V and 2 bases at J, with 13 bases in the middle. CDR1 and CDR2 (germline): SGHTA, FQGNSA. The CDR3 covers 15 residues. Profiling relied on immunoSEQ multiplex PCR, and the TCRdb table lists in-frame clones only, not all of them. The repertoire holds around 10,000 clones, with almost 65% as singletons. This sample stems from a study of radiation and T cells in renal cell carcinoma. Study-level findings and limits: No pretreatment tumor biopsies were available for baseline clonotypes.

Specified treatment: 15 Gy SBRT to primary tumor, nephrectomy 4 weeks later. This chain connects TRBV7-2 to TRBJ1-5; the D gene is possibly TRBD1 (6 bases). Material: tumor tissue, obtained from a patient whose treatment included radiotherapy and nephrectomy. This sequence was found in a woman between 45 and 65 years old with renal cell carcinoma. The CDR3 loop reads CASSQYPGGNQPQHF. In DNA form, the CDR3 reads TGTGCCAGCAGCCAGTACCCAGGGGGCAATCAGCCCCAGCATTTT.